The 18 T cell receptor beta chains listed next were all sequenced from one sample in a study of cytomegalovirus exposure and HLA in healthy donors. Vbeta (60) and Jbeta (13) primers were used in the PCR. Using immunoSEQ multiplex PCR, the repertoire was profiled, and TCRdb retains in-frame clones only, with some absent. The listing contains tens of thousands of clones. Material: PBMCs. Receptors were obtained from a male donor in good health and CMV-seronegative.

To note about this clone: Within the sample, other DNA sequences also encode this same CDR3. The CDR3 sequence is CASSPGQGNTGELFF. In DNA form, the CDR3 reads TGCGCCAGCAGCCCCGGACAGGGGAACACCGGGGAGCTGTTTTTT. The genes are TRBV5-1 and TRBJ2-2, with 8 bases matching TRBD1. This CDR3 region has 15 residues. V lost 4 bases and J lost 1; bases outside the gene matches: 3. Germline CDR1 and CDR2: SGHRS and YFSETQ.

The CDR3 region is CASTIQGTEAFF. The CDR3 bases are TGTGCCAGCACAATACAGGGCACTGAAGCTTTCTTT. This chain joins TRBV11-2 and TRBJ1-1, with D possibly matching TRBD1 (6 bases). The germline V gene has CDR1 SGHAT and CDR2 FQNNGV. V gave up 7 bases and J gave up 4 bases, with 10 bases separating them. This CDR3 contains 12 residues.

The chain is built from TRBV5-4 and TRBJ1-2; D possibly corresponds to TRBD1 (6 bases). Per the germline V gene, CDR1 is SGHNT and CDR2 is YYREEE (reference sequence). The CDR3 runs 15 residues. The V end lost 0 bases, the J end lost 7 bases, and 16 bases lay between the germline ends. This chain's CDR3 is CASSLVGTTSVGYTF. Here the CDR3 DNA reads TGTGCCAGCAGCTTGGTGGGGACAACCAGTGTTGGCTACACCTTC.

The chain couples TRBV15 to TRBJ2-5, with 7 bases that match TRBD2. The CDR3 loop spans 14 amino acids. V gave up 0 bases and J gave up 5 bases; unmatched junction bases: 3. CDR1 LNHNV and CDR2 YYDKDF come from the germline V gene (reference sequence). The CDR3, as DNA: TGTGCCACCAGCAGAGATGGGAGGGAGGAGACCCAGTACTTC. Its protein is CATSRDGREETQYF.

The rearrangement uses TRBV13 and TRBJ2-2, with 8 bases that match TRBD1. CDR1 and CDR2 (germline): PRHDT, FYEKMQ (reference sequence). This CDR3 has 16 residues. V shed 2 bases and J 4 bases; nucleotides not matched to a gene: 6. The CDR3 reads CASSLTGGLGTGELFF. The CDR3 DNA is TGTGCCAGCAGCTTAACAGGGGGTCTTGGCACCGGGGAGCTGTTTTTT.

V gene TRBV4-1 combines with J gene TRBJ1-6; tentative D call: TRBD1 (6 bases). CDR1 is MGHRA, CDR2 YSYEKL, per germline. This CDR3 spans 15 amino acids. V lost 1 base and J lost 11, with 15 bases in between. Written as DNA, the CDR3 is TGCGCCAGCAGCCAAGGGGCAGGGGAAGGTGCACCCCTCCACTTT. The encoded protein is CASSQGAGEGAPLHF.

This chain uses TRBV11-2 with TRBJ2-7, with TRBD2 matching 8 bases. The CDR3 covers 13 residues. Trimming removed 3 bases from V and 3 bases from J; junction bases left unmatched: 1. CDR1 is SGHAT, CDR2 FQNNGV, per germline. The CDR3 bases are TGTGCCAGCAGCTTCGGGGGGGTCTACGAGCAGTACTTC. Its translation is CASSFGGVYEQYF. The full variable domain, rest sourced from reference TRBV11-2 and TRBJ2-7, is EAGVAQSPRYKIIEKRQSVAFWCNPISGHATLYWYQQILGQGPKLLIQFQNNGVVDDSQLPKDRFSAERLKGVDSTLKIQPAKLEDSAVYLCASSFGGVYEQYFGPGTRLTVT.

The chain couples TRBV9 to TRBJ1-1; 7 nucleotides match TRBD1. This CDR3 has 13 residues. The junction had 4 bases not matched to a gene; V was cut back by 0 bases and J by 8 bases. Per the germline V gene, CDR1 is SGDLS and CDR2 is YYNGEE. CDR3 loop: CASSVAGTAEAFF. CDR3 in DNA: TGTGCCAGCAGCGTAGCGGGGACAGCCGAAGCTTTCTTT.

The V and J genes are TRBV7-2 and TRBJ2-5, with TRBD2 matching 9 bases. Germline loops: CDR1 SGHTA, CDR2 FQGNSA. This CDR3 has 13 amino acids. The V gene end was trimmed by 8 bases and the J gene end by 4 bases; junction bases not matched to a gene: 5. CDR3 in amino acids: CASSLAGRETQYF. The CDR3 coding sequence is TGTGCCAGCTCCCTAGCGGGGAGAGAGACCCAGTACTTC.

V is TRBV30 and J is TRBJ2-2; tentatively, D is TRBD2 (7 bases). From germline, CDR1 is GTSNPN and CDR2 SVGIG (reference sequence). The CDR3 is 13 residues long. Trimming removed 3 bases from V and 4 bases from J, with 9 bases in between. DNA for the CDR3: TGTGCCTGGAGGGGGGGGCTCACCGGGGAGCTGTTTTTT. It encodes CAWRGGLTGELFF.

J is TRBJ1-6 and V is TRBV5-1; unclear D gene. Per germline, CDR1 SGHRS and CDR2 YFSETQ. The V end was cut by 0 bases, the J end by 10 bases, with 8 bases between. The CDR3 spans 13 residues. DNA of the CDR3: TGCGCCAGCAGCTTGGATGCAGGATCACCCCTCCACTTT. It specifies CASSLDAGSPLHF. Looking up the rest from reference TRBV5-1 and TRBJ1-6 gives the full variable domain: KAGVTQTPRYLIKTRGQQVTLSCSPISGHRSVSWYQQTPGQGLQFLFEYFSETQRNKGNFPGRFSGRQFSNSRSEMNVSTLELGDSALYLCASSLDAGSPLHFGNGTRLTVT.

The chain combines TRBV6-5 with TRBJ1-1, with a tentative D call TRBD1 (5 bases). The CDR3 runs 15 residues. V was clipped by 3 bases and J by 4 bases, with 15 bases between them. CDR1 is MNHEY, CDR2 SVGAGI, per germline. The CDR3 nucleotides are TGTGCCAGCAGTTATGCCCCAGGGAGGGGCACTGAAGCTTTCTTT. Its protein is CASSYAPGRGTEAFF.

The chain employs TRBV19 and TRBJ1-4; D ambiguous. CDR1 is LNHDA, CDR2 SQIVND, per germline (reference sequence). The length of the CDR3 is 15 residues. V was trimmed by 3 bases and J by 0 bases, leaving 8 bases between them. Here the CDR3 DNA reads TGTGCCAGTAGTATTCGGGTTGCAACTAATGAAAAACTGTTTTTT. Amino acid sequence: CASSIRVATNEKLFF.

This sequence joins TRBV30 and TRBJ1-2; D is unclear. The CDR3 is 14 residues long. V lost 2 bases and J 1 base, leaving 11 bases between the germline ends. Germline V lookup: CDR1 GTSNPN, CDR2 SVGIG (reference sequence). The CDR3 reads CAWSPTDFNYGYTF. The CDR3 DNA follows: TGTGCCTGGAGTCCGACGGACTTTAACTATGGCTACACCTTC.

The chain has TRBV4-1 and TRBJ2-5; 9 bases fit TRBD2. The germline CDR1 and CDR2 sequences are MGHRA and YSYEKL. V lost 1 base to trimming and J lost 5 bases; unmatched junction nucleotides: 8. This CDR3 has 16 residues. For the CDR3, the DNA is TGCGCCAGCAGCCAAGTGAATAGCGGGGGTACTGAGACCCAGTACTTC. Its protein is CASSQVNSGGTETQYF.

The rearrangement joins TRBV13 to TRBJ1-4; TRBD1 might be the D (5 bases). Germline V gene data show CDR1 as PRHDT and CDR2 as FYEKMQ (reference sequence). Deletions cut 1 base from V and 7 bases from J, with 7 bases between. The CDR3 length is 13 residues. The CDR3 is CASSLAGSEKLFF. The CDR3 DNA reads TGTGCCAGCAGCTTAGCAGGGTCTGAAAAACTGTTTTTT.

The chain joins TRBV6-5 to TRBJ1-1, with 7 bases fitting TRBD1. The V and J ends lost 6 bases and 12 bases, in that order; junction bases with no gene match: 7. Germline assignment: CDR1 MNHEY and CDR2 SVGAGI. The CDR3 totals 11 residues. The CDR3 here is CASSQTGSTFF. The CDR3 coding sequence is TGTGCCAGCAGCCAGACAGGGTCTACTTTCTTT.

The V and J genes are TRBV6-5 and TRBJ2-3; a weak D match, TRBD2 (6 bases). The CDR3 covers 13 residues. CDR1 MNHEY and CDR2 SVGAGI come from the germline V gene. Trimming pared 8 bases from V and 3 bases from J, leaving 12 bases between. CDR3 protein: CASGRGKTDTQYF. The CDR3, as DNA: TGTGCCAGCGGGCGGGGTAAAACAGATACGCAGTATTTT.